The 28 T cell receptor beta chains listed next were all sequenced from one sample in a study of cytomegalovirus exposure and HLA in healthy donors. In the PCR, 60 Vbeta and 13 Jbeta primers were used. Some clones are missing from TCRdb's copy, which holds only in-frame ones; the method was immunoSEQ multiplex PCR. The top ten clones hold 5.5% to 7% of a sample with 30,000 to 40,000 clones, less than 85% of them seen once. The sequenced sample was PBMCs. These receptor sequences come from a male donor in good health and CMV-seronegative.

The chain's CDR3 is CASSQVVGGLNTGELFF. CDR3 bases: TGCGCCAGCAGCCAAGTGGTTGGGGGACTGAACACCGGGGAGCTGTTTTTT. The gene calls are TRBV4-1 and TRBJ2-2, with D possibly TRBD2 on 6 matching bases. This CDR3 has 17 amino acids. The V and J ends lost 1 base and 1 base respectively, with 13 bases between them. Germline V gene lookup returns CDR1 MGHRA and CDR2 YSYEKL.

The chain couples TRBV4-1 to TRBJ1-4, with 7 bases lining up with TRBD1. CDR3 length equals 15 residues. CDR1 is MGHRA, CDR2 YSYEKL, per germline. Trimming took 0 bases from V and 8 from J; bases not matched to a gene: 6. CDR3 nucleotides: TGCGCCAGCAGCCAAGAGGGGCAGGGGGAGGAAAAACTGTTTTTT. Its translation: CASSQEGQGEEKLFF.

The V call is TRBV4-3, the J call TRBJ1-4; D is unclear. Trimming pared 3 bases from V and 9 bases from J, leaving 20 bases between. The CDR3 is made up of 16 amino acids. Germline loops: CDR1 LGHNA, CDR2 YSLEER. The CDR3: CASSQAAADVWQKLFF. DNA of the CDR3: TGCGCCAGCAGCCAGGCCGCCGCAGATGTTTGGCAAAAACTGTTTTTT.

V and J are TRBV29-1 and TRBJ2-1; 10 bases are shared with TRBD1. The CDR3 has 15 residues. Trimming cost V 1 base and J 2 bases; bases outside gene matches: 2. In germline, CDR1 is SQVTM, CDR2 ANQGSEA. The CDR3 reads CSVEVGTGAYNEQFF. For the CDR3, the DNA is TGCAGCGTTGAAGTTGGGACAGGGGCCTACAATGAGCAGTTCTTC.

The J gene is TRBJ1-1, the V gene TRBV7-9; tentative D call: TRBD1 (6 bases). CDR1 SEHNR and CDR2 FQNEAQ come from the germline V gene (reference sequence). Trimming left V 1 base short and J 0 bases short, with 9 bases between. The CDR3 spans 15 residues. The CDR3 bases are TGTGCCAGCAGCTTAGGGGGACACATGAACACTGAAGCTTTCTTT. Its translation is CASSLGGHMNTEAFF.

There are a few counts of this clone. The rearrangement joins TRBV4-1 to TRBJ1-3; no definite D call. The CDR3 loop spans 16 amino acids. Trimming cost V 0 bases and J 4 bases, with 13 bases left between them. Germline V gene lookup returns CDR1 MGHRA and CDR2 YSYEKL. The CDR3 region is CASSQEWVATGNTIYF. The CDR3 DNA sequence: TGCGCCAGCAGCCAAGAATGGGTAGCAACGGGAAACACCATATATTTT.

The rearrangement links TRBV7-2 to TRBJ2-7; TRBD1 matches at 9 bases. The CDR3 has 13 residues. V was pared by 5 bases and J by 2 bases, with 1 base of the junction left unmatched. CDR1 is SGHTA and CDR2 is FQGNSA in the germline V gene. The CDR3 region has the DNA TGTGCCAGCAGCCGGGACAGGGCCTACGAGCAGTACTTC. Amino acid sequence: CASSRDRAYEQYF.

The chain recombines TRBV27 with TRBJ2-7; D is undetermined. Germline-derived CDR1 and CDR2 are MNHEY and SMNVEV (reference sequence). Deletions cut 6 bases from V and 3 bases from J, with 18 bases between. The CDR3 spans 15 residues. Here the CDR3 DNA reads TGTGCCAGCAGCGAGAAGACCGGGTCCTACTACGAGCAGTACTTC. Residues: CASSEKTGSYYEQYF.

The CDR3 DNA reads as TGCGCCAGCAGCTTGGCCCCATCGGGACTTGGAAACACCATATATTTT. Protein product: CASSLAPSGLGNTIYF. The V call is TRBV5-1, the J call TRBJ1-3, with TRBD1 as a possible D gene (5 bases). This CDR3 is 16 amino acids long. CDR1 is SGHRS, CDR2 YFSETQ, per germline. Trimming shortened V by 0 bases and J by 3 bases, and 13 bases separated the two germline ends.

V and J are TRBV7-2 and TRBJ2-2, with TRBD2 matching over 7 bases. Germline assignment: CDR1 SGHTA and CDR2 FQGNSA. The CDR3 is made up of 15 amino acids. V was pared by 4 bases and J by 2 bases, with 4 bases of the junction left unmatched. CDR3 sequence: CASSYIAGNTGELFF. In DNA, the CDR3 is TGTGCCAGCAGCTACATAGCGGGTAACACCGGGGAGCTGTTTTTT. The variable domain in full, with the rest retrieved from reference TRBV7-2 and TRBJ2-2, is GAGVSQSPSNKVTEKGKDVELRCDPISGHTALYWYRQSLGQGLEFLIYFQGNSAPDKSGLPSDRFSAERTGGSVSTLTIQRTQQEDSAVYLCASSYIAGNTGELFFGEGSRLTVL.

The chain combines TRBV6-1 with TRBJ1-1; 8 nucleotides align to TRBD1. The CDR3 is 12 amino acids. The V and J ends lost 10 bases and 5 bases, in that order; junction bases with no gene match: 6. The germline V gene encodes CDR1 MNHNS and CDR2 SASEGT. The CDR3 nucleotides are TGTGCCACCGACAGGGGCGGAACTGAAGCTTTCTTT. It specifies CATDRGGTEAFF.

The chain recombines TRBV19 with TRBJ2-7, with 7 bases identical to TRBD1. V shed 4 bases and J 0 bases; nucleotides not matched to a gene: 9. Germline V CDR1 and CDR2: LNHDA, SQIVND (reference sequence). This CDR3 spans 16 amino acids. DNA for the CDR3: TGTGCCAGTAGTACGCAAGCAGGGGGTCCCTCCTACGAGCAGTACTTC. It yields the protein CASSTQAGGPSYEQYF.

A single count supports this clone. The genes are TRBV4-1 and TRBJ1-1; D gene uncertain. The CDR3 consists of 14 residues. CDR1 is MGHRA and CDR2 is YSYEKL in the germline V gene. V was clipped by 1 base and J by 4 bases, with 10 bases between them. The CDR3: CASSQAPGFTEAFF. The CDR3, as DNA: TGCGCCAGCAGCCAAGCCCCCGGGTTCACTGAAGCTTTCTTT.

The rearrangement uses TRBV6-6 and TRBJ1-1; TRBD1 matches 8 bases. Trimming took 3 bases from V and 5 from J; bases not matched to a gene: 5. This CDR3 has 14 amino acids. The germline V gene encodes CDR1 MNHNY and CDR2 SVGAGI (reference sequence). The DNA of the CDR3 is TGTGCCAGCAGTTATCCCCAGGGGGCGACTGAAGCTTTCTTT. Protein: CASSYPQGATEAFF.

The chain joins TRBV29-1 to TRBJ1-2, with 10 bases fitting TRBD1. Losses at the gene ends were 7 bases for V and 6 bases for J; bases not matched to a gene: 2. Germline CDR1 and CDR2: SQVTM and ANQGSEA. The CDR3 runs to 11 residues. The CDR3 coding sequence is TGCAGCGCCGGGACAGGGGATGGCTACACCTTC. This gives the protein CSAGTGDGYTF.

In this sample, this clone turned up a few times. The chain has TRBV5-4 and TRBJ1-3; D possibly corresponds to TRBD1 (5 bases). Trimming shortened V by 0 bases and J by 2 bases, and 6 bases separated the two germline ends. The length of the CDR3 is 14 residues. The V gene's germline CDR1 is SGHNT and CDR2 YYREEE (reference sequence). CDR3 region: CASSLVRAGNTIYF. Written as DNA, the CDR3 is TGTGCCAGCAGCTTGGTCAGGGCTGGAAACACCATATATTTT.

A single count supports this clone. V is TRBV5-4 and J is TRBJ1-6; 8 positions agree with TRBD1. V shed 3 bases, J shed 7 bases, and the junction held 6 bases outside the gene matches. Germline assignment: CDR1 SGHNT and CDR2 YYREEE (reference sequence). CDR3 length: 15 amino acids. CDR3 residues: CASSSIRGPNSPLHF. In DNA, the CDR3 is TGTGCCAGCAGCTCTATCAGGGGGCCGAATTCACCCCTCCACTTT.

Note on this clone: Other nucleotide sequences from this sample produce the same CDR3. The V gene is TRBV6-1, the J gene TRBJ1-5, with TRBD1 matching over 9 bases. This CDR3 spans 15 amino acids. Trimming took 7 bases from V and 2 from J; bases not matched to a gene: 6. CDR1 MNHNS and CDR2 SASEGT come from the germline V gene. CDR3 nucleotide sequence: TGTGCCAGCACTATGGACAGGGGTCGCAATCAGCCCCAGCATTTT. Amino acid sequence: CASTMDRGRNQPQHF.

This chain uses TRBV5-4 with TRBJ1-4; 8 bases line up with TRBD1. Germline CDR1 is SGHNT and CDR2 is YYREEE (reference sequence). Losses at the gene ends were 4 bases for V and 1 base for J; bases not matched to a gene: 9. This CDR3 is 17 amino acids long. The CDR3 DNA reads as TGTGCCAGCAGCGTGATAGGACAGGGCCGAACTAATGAAAAACTGTTTTTT. Encoded protein: CASSVIGQGRTNEKLFF.

The V gene is TRBV5-1, the J gene TRBJ2-3, with TRBD2 as a possible D gene (5 bases). Germline CDR1 reads SGHRS; CDR2 reads YFSETQ. V was trimmed by 6 bases and J by 4 bases, leaving 6 bases between them. The CDR3 is made up of 11 amino acids. This CDR3 is CASTGSDTQYF. The CDR3 DNA reads TGCGCCAGCACGGGGTCAGATACGCAGTATTTT.

The CDR3 protein is CASSLTGGTEAFF. DNA of the CDR3: TGTGCCAGCAGCCTGACAGGGGGTACTGAAGCTTTCTTT. V usage is TRBV14 and J usage is TRBJ1-1; TRBD1 aligns across 9 bases. After removal of 4 bases from V and 5 bases from J, the junction contained 2 bases not matched to a gene. This CDR3 is 13 amino acids long. The germline V gene has CDR1 SGHDN and CDR2 FVKESK. The full variable domain, rest sourced from reference TRBV14 and TRBJ1-1, is EAGVTQFPSHSVIEKGQTVTLRCDPISGHDNLYWYRRVMGKEIKFLLHFVKESKQDESGMPNNRFLAERTGGTYSTLKVQPAELEDSGVYFCASSLTGGTEAFFGQGTRLTVV.

This chain connects TRBV25-1 to TRBJ1-5; the D gene is possibly TRBD1 (5 bases). V was trimmed by 2 bases and J by 7 bases, leaving 18 bases between them. Germline lookup yields CDR1 MGHDK and CDR2 SYGVNS. The CDR3 runs to 16 residues. This chain's CDR3 is CASSEGPGTGGQPQHF. The CDR3, as DNA: TGTGCCAGCAGTGAAGGCCCCGGGACGGGGGGGCAGCCCCAGCATTTT.

This chain links TRBV30 with TRBJ1-4; D possibly corresponds to TRBD1 (6 bases). Trimming shortened V by 3 bases and J by 7 bases, and 15 bases separated the two germline ends. In germline, CDR1 is GTSNPN, CDR2 SVGIG (reference sequence). The CDR3 extends over 14 amino acids. Written as DNA, the CDR3 is TGTGCCTGGAGCGCCGGGACACGAACTGAAAAACTGTTTTTT. It yields the protein CAWSAGTRTEKLFF.

V gene TRBV9 combines with J gene TRBJ2-5; a weak D match, TRBD2 (6 bases). Trimming shortened V by 4 bases and J by 1 base, and 14 bases separated the two germline ends. The CDR3 has 15 residues. From germline, CDR1 is SGDLS and CDR2 YYNGEE. This CDR3 reads CASSYGGAGQETQYF. CDR3 in DNA: TGTGCCAGCAGCTACGGCGGGGCAGGCCAAGAGACCCAGTACTTC.

The chain is built from TRBV5-1 and TRBJ1-1, with 7 positions matching TRBD1. CDR3 size: 13 residues. CDR1 and CDR2 (germline): SGHRS, YFSETQ. The ends lost 4 bases at V and 7 bases at J; junction bases unmatched: 7. Here the CDR3 DNA reads TGCGCCAGCAGCGCGGGACAGCCGAGTGAAGCTTTCTTT. It specifies CASSAGQPSEAFF.

The chain recombines TRBV10-3 with TRBJ2-2, with D tentatively TRBD2 (5 bases). The length of the CDR3 is 14 residues. In germline, CDR1 is ENHRY, CDR2 SYGVKD. V was shortened by 6 bases and J by 3 bases, with 11 bases between the two germline ends. This CDR3 reads CAIRGFGDTGELFF. In nucleotides, the CDR3 is TGTGCCATCAGGGGCTTCGGGGACACCGGGGAGCTGTTTTTT.

The V call is TRBV6-4, the J call TRBJ2-1; TRBD2 matches at 11 bases. Germline-derived CDR1 and CDR2 are MRHNA and SNTAGT. CDR3 length: 17 amino acids. J gave up 5 bases and V 3 bases, and 9 bases lay outside the gene matches. CDR3: CASSELPGSGRDNEQFF. The CDR3 DNA follows: TGTGCCAGCAGTGAGCTTCCGGGTAGCGGGAGGGACAATGAGCAGTTCTTC.

The rearrangement links TRBV30 to TRBJ2-7, with TRBD2 matching 9 bases. The CDR3 covers 13 residues. Looked up from germline, CDR1 is GTSNPN and CDR2 is SVGIG (reference sequence). V trimming: 6 bases; J trimming: 7 bases; junction bases outside the gene matches: 10. Here the CDR3 DNA reads TGTGCCTGCCGGCCGGGACTAGCTAGGGAGCAGTACTTC. It yields the protein CACRPGLAREQYF. The variable domain in full, completed from reference TRBV30 and TRBJ2-7, reads SQTIHQWPATLVQPVGSPLSLECTVEGTSNPNLYWYRQAAGRGLQLLFYSVGIGQISSEVPQNLSASRPQDRQFILSSKKLLLSDSGFYLCACRPGLAREQYFGPGTRLTVT.